This TCR beta chain was obtained from a study of control samples from healthy donors and cancer patients. The CDR3 has 14 amino acids. Trimming shortened V by 6 bases and J by 10 bases, and 16 bases separated the two germline ends. Germline V gene sequence: CDR1 MNHEY, CDR2 SMNVEV (reference sequence). Sequencing was performed with immunoSEQ multiplex PCR; in TCRdb, only in-frame clones are kept and a portion is missing. This table holds 85,000 to 100,000 clones, about 92% found once. The specimen sequenced was blood. This rearrangement joins TRBV27 to TRBJ1-6; D unresolved. This clonotype was sampled from a young man in good health. In nucleotides, the CDR3 is TGTGCCAGCAGGCTGGGAGGGAGGTACTCACCCCTCCACTTT. Its translation: CASRLGGRYSPLHF.